This entry concerns a single T cell receptor (beta chain). Its specificity is unknown. PCR employed 60 Vbeta and 13 Jbeta primers. Produced via immunoSEQ multiplex PCR; TCRdb's table is partial and in-frame only. This table has 95,000 to 100,000 clones, over 60% appearing once. The ends lost 4 bases at V and 0 bases at J; junction bases unmatched: 6. The CDR3 totals 17 residues. CDR1 SGHRS and CDR2 YFSETQ come from the germline V gene. These data are taken from a study of cytomegalovirus exposure and HLA in healthy donors. Study-wide results and caveats: With high specificity and sensitivity, the classifier reportedly diagnosed cytomegalovirus status.

Sequenced material: PBMCs. This receptor was obtained from a human donor in good health. V is TRBV5-1 and J is TRBJ2-5, with 13 bases matching TRBD2. The CDR3 spells CASSVPTSGGDQETQYF. As DNA, the CDR3 is TGCGCCAGCAGCGTACCCACTAGCGGGGGGGACCAAGAGACCCAGTACTTC.